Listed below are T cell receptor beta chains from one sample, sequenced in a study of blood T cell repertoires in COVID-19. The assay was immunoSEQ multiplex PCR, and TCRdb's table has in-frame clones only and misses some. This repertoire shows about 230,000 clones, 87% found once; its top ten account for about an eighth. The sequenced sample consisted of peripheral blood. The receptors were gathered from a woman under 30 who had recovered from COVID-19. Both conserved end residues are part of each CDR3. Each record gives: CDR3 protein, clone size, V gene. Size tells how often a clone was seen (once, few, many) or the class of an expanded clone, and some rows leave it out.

CASGDFSGLSISYNEQFF | once | TRBV7-9
CASSLLPPPQANTEAFF | - | TRBV27
CASSQPSGRQAFTQYF | - | TRBV4-2
CASSEGEADTQYF | few | TRBV6-4
CASSEGTERGYTF | - | TRBV9
CASSPLAGGRTDTQYF | - | TRBV19
CASRGLADYNEQFF | - | TRBV27
CASSRGLAGSTDTQYF | once | TRBV27
CASAGTSGRVSNEQFF | - | TRBV25-1
CATSRKNSLNSNQPQHF | - | TRBV15
CASSLQGIRETQYF | - | TRBV7-6
CASSLTGPDEKLFF | - | TRBV18
CASSLTSGSPTDTQYF | - | TRBV11-2
CASSSSGRGNEQFF | - | TRBV19
CAISELGLAGGETQYF | - | TRBV10-3
CAISEERTGGYTF | - | TRBV10-3
CASSQGLAPRRTEAFF | - | TRBV4-2
CASSTGQGGGNTIYF | - | TRBV5-1
CASSRHVAGEETQYF | - | TRBV6-5
CASSLGQGSAFF | - | TRBV5-6
CASSPYGRISNTEAFF | - | TRBV27
CASAGTSDYNEQFF | - | TRBV5-1
CASSWSSYNEQFF | - | TRBV12-3/TRBV12-4
CASRIGTGDGELFF | - | TRBV18
CASSLSAEVGYGYTF | - | TRBV11-1
CATSTGNQPQHF | once | TRBV15
CASSLATGAMNTEAFF | few | TRBV18
CASSPGGLTGNTEAFF | - | TRBV18
CASSQVDVISGSREETQYF | once | TRBV4-3
CASSSLNSISYEQYF | - | TRBV27
CASGRLAPRGGGELFF | - | TRBV2
CASSVDSQAQYF | - | TRBV5-6
CASSQVTGTETQYF | - | TRBV3-1/TRBV3-2
CASSEGTSDTGELFF | - | TRBV6-1
CSVEDQDYEQYF | once | TRBV29-1
CASLGLQETQYF | - | TRBV18
CSASYGQGWETQYF | - | TRBV20-1
CASSRGSRSSGANVLTF | - | TRBV7-2
CASTNHRGDTQYF | - | TRBV19
CASSQQGMGTEAFF | once | TRBV7-9
CASKGTGHHSKSTDTQYF | once | TRBV27
CASSKLAGGDEQFF | - | TRBV7-9
CASTLTSGDNEQFF | - | TRBV27
CASSPPVKVLYTDTQYF | - | TRBV18